This TCR beta chain is from a study of vaccination effects on CD4 cells after COVID-19. Across the study: All participants had two doses of either the BNT162b2 or mRNA-1273 vaccine. General study results and limits: There was marked clonal contraction among infection- and vaccine-induced clones late after vaccination.

Notes on this clone: The antigen is unknown.

The V end lost 2 bases, the J end lost 0 bases, and 11 bases lay between the germline ends. The CDR3 totals 15 residues. Germline CDR1 and CDR2: SGHRS and YFSETQ. Culture proceeded for more than nine days, and CD4+ T cells were then isolated. Profiled with immunoSEQ multiplex PCR; TCRdb holds only in-frame clones, not every one. The sample has tens of thousands of clones; 77% are singletons. Sequencing was performed on CD4+ T cells from PBMCs cultured without peptide, taken before COVID-19 vaccination. This chain connects TRBV5-1 to TRBJ1-1; no definite D call. This clonotype was sampled from a human donor who received a COVID-19 vaccine. CDR3 nucleotides: TGCGCCAGCAGCTTTGCGGCAGGAATGAACACTGAAGCTTTCTTT. This codes for CASSFAAGMNTEAFF. The full variable domain, with the rest looked up from reference TRBV5-1 and TRBJ1-1, is KAGVTQTPRYLIKTRGQQVTLSCSPISGHRSVSWYQQTPGQGLQFLFEYFSETQRNKGNFPGRFSGRQFSNSRSEMNVSTLELGDSALYLCASSFAAGMNTEAFFGQGTRLTVV.